Following are 8 T cell receptor beta chains from one sample sequenced in a study of human T cells and chemical hapten exposure. Time point in this sample: pre-sensitization, week 0. Treatment defined: therapeutic diphenylcyclopropenone sensitization with weekly scalp DPC. TCRdb used MiXCR to reprocess the RACE reads, holding one entry per CDR3 protein. The table shows a few hundred thousand distinct CDR3 sequences, with about 5% occurring only once. The sample consisted of whole blood, taken in connection with sensitization to the hapten diphenylcyclopropenone (DPC). The receptors derive from a woman in her late teens or twenties with alopecia areata. Some clones in this sample may be carry-over from other donors' samples.

This clonotype was recorded many times. This sequence joins TRBV20-1 and TRBJ2-1, with TRBD1 matching over 8 bases. In germline, CDR1 is DFQATT, CDR2 SNEGSKA (reference sequence). There are 14 residues in the CDR3. V shed 6 bases, J shed 4 bases, and the junction held 8 bases outside the gene matches. CDR3 protein: CSALDRGKYNEQFF. The CDR3 DNA follows: TGCAGTGCCCTCGACAGGGGTAAATACAATGAGCAGTTCTTC.

The V gene is TRBV28, the J gene TRBJ2-5; 7 bases map to TRBD2. The CDR3 totals 12 residues. Losses at the gene ends were 8 bases for V and 6 bases for J; bases not matched to a gene: 6. CDR1 and CDR2 (germline): MDHEN, SYDVKM. The DNA of the CDR3 is TGTGCCAGCCGTACTAGCGACCAGACCCAGTACTTC. Translating gives CASRTSDQTQYF.

The count of this clonotype is one. V and J are TRBV6-1 and TRBJ1-1; D is unclear. There are 12 residues in the CDR3. CDR1 is MNHNS, CDR2 SASEGT, per germline. V gave up 3 bases and J gave up 6 bases, with 8 bases separating them. The CDR3 reads CASSEVPPEAFF. Here the CDR3 DNA reads TGTGCCAGCAGTGAGGTGCCCCCTGAAGCTTTCTTT.

This clonotype was observed many times. The chain uses TRBV7-2 and TRBJ2-1, with TRBD2 as a possible D gene (6 bases). This CDR3 has 12 amino acids. The V end lost 5 bases, the J end lost 9 bases, and 11 bases lay between the germline ends. Germline V CDR1 and CDR2: SGHTA, FQGNSA. The CDR3 bases are TGTGCCAGCAGCAGAACTAGCAGTGAGCAGTTCTTC. This codes for CASSRTSSEQFF.

This clonotype was observed a few times. The DNA of the CDR3 is TGTGCCAGCAGTGACGGGGGGTCCTACGAGCAGTACTTC. This codes for CASSDGGSYEQYF. The rearrangement uses TRBV6-1 and TRBJ2-7, with 7 nucleotides matching TRBD2. V lost 3 bases to trimming and J lost 1 base; unmatched junction nucleotides: 0. There are 13 residues in the CDR3. Germline CDR1 is MNHNS and CDR2 is SASEGT.

This clonotype was recorded many times. The CDR3 region is CASSLDSPYQPQHF. In nucleotides, the CDR3 is TGTGCCAGCAGCTTAGACTCCCCTTATCAGCCCCAGCATTTT. The chain carries TRBV7-2 and TRBJ1-5; D remains unclear. The CDR3 length is 14 residues. Per germline, CDR1 SGHTA and CDR2 FQGNSA. V lost 1 base, J lost 5 bases, and 9 bases lay in between.

There are a few counts of this clonotype. The V call is TRBV5-1, the J call TRBJ1-1; possible D gene TRBD1, 6 bases. Germline values: CDR1 SGHRS, CDR2 YFSETQ. V was cut by 3 bases and J by 7 bases, with 19 bases left in between. This CDR3 is 15 amino acids long. The CDR3 sequence: CASSSGAREYDEAFF. As DNA, the CDR3 is TGCGCCAGCAGCTCAGGGGCCAGGGAGTACGATGAAGCTTTCTTT.

V and J are TRBV3-1 and TRBJ2-3, with 7 nucleotides matching TRBD2. This CDR3 contains 17 residues. Germline V gene data show CDR1 as LGHDT and CDR2 as YNNKEL (reference sequence). With 4 bases clipped from V and 2 bases from J, the junction kept 12 bases outside the gene matches. The DNA of the CDR3 is TGTGCCAGCAGCCGGGGCAGCGGGGCCGGTGTCACAGATACGCAGTATTTT. It specifies CASSRGSGAGVTDTQYF.